One and the same sample provided the 27 T cell receptor beta chains below, sequenced in a study of T cell changes during pregnancy in multiple sclerosis. TCRdb's table, derived via immunoSEQ multiplex PCR, lists solely in-frame clones and lacks some. The sample shows about 85,000 clones, roughly 92% of them seen only once. The sequencing used peripheral blood, collected in the first trimester of pregnancy. The receptors were gathered from a female donor with multiple sclerosis, enrolled in a pregnancy study.

The rearrangement joins TRBV4-3 to TRBJ2-7, with TRBD1 identical over 8 bases. Germline-derived CDR1 and CDR2 are LGHNA and YSLEER. The CDR3 loop spans 15 amino acids. J was trimmed by 0 bases and V by 4 bases; bases with no gene match: 5. The CDR3 coding sequence is TGCGCCAGCAGCCCGGCAGACAGGGGCTCCTACGAGCAGTACTTC. It codes for CASSPADRGSYEQYF.

This clone was observed a single time. This chain links TRBV2 with TRBJ2-1; TRBD2 aligns across 7 bases. V shed 8 bases, J shed 6 bases, and the junction held 16 bases outside the gene matches. The CDR3 runs 16 residues. The germline CDR1 and CDR2 sequences are SNHLY and FYNNEI. The CDR3 reads CASAGRAGVVRNEQFF. The CDR3 DNA sequence: TGTGCCAGCGCCGGACGGGCGGGAGTTGTTCGCAATGAGCAGTTCTTC.

This clone was found a few times. This CDR3 reads CASSLEWVQTALHF. The CDR3 coding sequence is TGTGCCAGCAGCTTAGAATGGGTCCAGACAGCCCTCCACTTT. J is TRBJ1-6 and V is TRBV7-9, with a tentative D call TRBD1 (5 bases). Looked up from germline, CDR1 is SEHNR and CDR2 is FQNEAQ (reference sequence). The ends were cut back, 1 base at V and 14 bases at J, with 15 bases in the middle. This CDR3 has 14 residues.

The chain carries TRBV6-6 and TRBJ2-1, with 12 bases matching TRBD2. CDR3 size: 16 residues. Germline CDR1 reads MNHNY; CDR2 reads SVGAGI (reference sequence). Unmatched junction bases numbered 7, after V lost 5 bases and J lost 5 bases. The DNA of the CDR3 is TGTGCCAGCAGTCCACTGGGACTAGCGGGCAACAATGAGCAGTTCTTC. Its translation is CASSPLGLAGNNEQFF.

The chain has TRBV11-1 and TRBJ2-1; tentative D call: TRBD1 (7 bases). The CDR3 covers 13 residues. Between the trimmed V and J ends, which lost 5 bases and 8 bases, there was a span of 13 bases. The V gene's germline CDR1 is SGHAT and CDR2 FQDESV (reference sequence). This chain's CDR3 is CASSPDREDEQFF. In DNA, the CDR3 is TGTGCCAGCAGCCCAGACAGGGAGGATGAGCAGTTCTTC.

The chain links TRBV15 to TRBJ2-7; D ambiguous. CDR1 is LNHNV and CDR2 is YYDKDF in the germline V gene (reference sequence). Trimming took off 3 bases at V and 4 bases at J, with 19 bases between the two ends. The CDR3 consists of 16 residues. The DNA of the CDR3 is TGTGCCACCAGCAGCGCCCACCTCGGCAAGAGGTACGAGCAGTACTTC. Protein sequence: CATSSAHLGKRYEQYF.

The V and J genes are TRBV13 and TRBJ2-1; 7 bases match TRBD2. Trimming removed 6 bases from V and 8 bases from J; junction bases left unmatched: 13. The germline CDR1 and CDR2 sequences are PRHDT and FYEKMQ (reference sequence). The CDR3 covers 15 residues. CDR3 protein: CASSQRGSFAYEQFF. CDR3 sequence (DNA): TGTGCCAGCAGTCAGCGGGGCTCCTTTGCTTATGAGCAGTTCTTC.

This rearrangement joins TRBV7-9 to TRBJ1-6; possible D gene TRBD1, 5 bases. The CDR3 totals 17 residues. Trimming removed 6 bases from V and 5 bases from J, with 20 bases in between. Germline V gene sequence: CDR1 SEHNR, CDR2 FQNEAQ (reference sequence). The CDR3 DNA follows: TGTGCCAGCAGGGCGGGGTTGGGCAGGGACGATAATTCACCCCTCCACTTT. Amino acid sequence: CASRAGLGRDDNSPLHF.

This clone showed up just a few times. V is TRBV19 and J is TRBJ1-1; D possibly corresponds to TRBD1 (5 bases). Trimming pared 7 bases from V and 3 bases from J, leaving 12 bases between. Germline assignment: CDR1 LNHDA and CDR2 SQIVND (reference sequence). The CDR3 contains 13 residues. The CDR3 DNA follows: TGTGCCAGTACCCAAGGGGTGGACACTGAAGCTTTCTTT. It specifies CASTQGVDTEAFF. Full variable domain (remainder filled in from reference TRBV19 and TRBJ1-1): DGGITQSPKYLFRKEGQNVTLSCEQNLNHDAMYWYRQDPGQGLRLIYYSQIVNDFQKGDIAEGYSVSREKKESFPLTVTSAQKNPTAFYLCASTQGVDTEAFFGQGTRLTVV.

The rearrangement links TRBV13 to TRBJ2-7, with D perhaps matching TRBD2 (6 bases). The CDR3 has 11 residues. V lost 5 bases, J lost 7 bases, and 9 bases lay in between. CDR1 is PRHDT, CDR2 FYEKMQ, per germline (reference sequence). The CDR3 sequence is CASSLGGEQYF. The CDR3 DNA follows: TGTGCCAGCAGCCTGGGGGGAGAGCAGTACTTC.

The rearrangement links TRBV4-3 to TRBJ1-3, with a tentative D call TRBD1 (6 bases). Germline loops: CDR1 LGHNA, CDR2 YSLEER. This CDR3 region has 16 residues. The V gene lost 3 bases and the J gene lost 0 bases, with 12 bases spanning the gap. For the CDR3, the DNA is TGCGCCAGCAGCCAGGATGACAGGACCTCTGGAAACACCATATATTTT. Translated, it gives CASSQDDRTSGNTIYF.

V usage is TRBV6-4 and J usage is TRBJ2-1; 8 bases agree with TRBD2. This CDR3 spans 14 amino acids. The ends lost 3 bases at V and 8 bases at J; junction bases unmatched: 6. CDR1 and CDR2 from the germline V gene are MRHNA and SNTAGT. CDR3 loop: CASSEGLVSDEQFF. The CDR3 region has the DNA TGTGCCAGCAGTGAGGGACTAGTATCCGATGAGCAGTTCTTC.

The chain carries TRBV25-1 and TRBJ2-7; a possible D gene is TRBD2 (6 bases). V gave up 5 bases and J gave up 3 bases, with 14 bases separating them. CDR1 MGHDK and CDR2 SYGVNS come from the germline V gene. The CDR3 covers 14 residues. CDR3 nucleotide sequence: TGTGCCAGCAGTCGGGACCCGGGAGTCTACGAGCAGTACTTC. This encodes CASSRDPGVYEQYF.

This clone appeared a single time. This sequence joins TRBV5-1 and TRBJ1-1; 9 bases match TRBD1. With 3 bases clipped from V and 1 base from J, the junction kept 10 bases outside the gene matches. The CDR3 covers 17 residues. Germline CDR1 and CDR2: SGHRS and YFSETQ. In DNA, the CDR3 is TGCGCCAGCAGCTACGATACAGGGGGCGGTGGGAACACTGAAGCTTTCTTT. Translation gives CASSYDTGGGGNTEAFF.

V is TRBV28 and J is TRBJ1-5; 7 bases line up with TRBD1. This CDR3 comprises 16 residues. After removal of 0 bases from V and 6 bases from J, the junction contained 8 bases not matched to a gene. The germline V gene encodes CDR1 MDHEN and CDR2 SYDVKM. CDR3: CASSLWTGSGSQPQHF. In nucleotides, the CDR3 is TGTGCCAGCAGTTTATGGACAGGGTCCGGCAGTCAGCCCCAGCATTTT.

The genes are TRBV19 and TRBJ1-2, with D unclear. The length of the CDR3 is 15 residues. V lost 3 bases, J lost 1 base, and 12 bases lay in between. Germline V CDR1 and CDR2: LNHDA, SQIVND (reference sequence). CDR3: CASSIMGGGNYGYTF. Written as DNA, the CDR3 is TGTGCCAGTAGTATCATGGGTGGCGGTAACTATGGCTACACCTTC.

The chain uses TRBV5-1 and TRBJ2-7; weak D call: TRBD2 (5 bases). This CDR3 has 16 amino acids. V lost 6 bases, J lost 5 bases, and 24 bases lay in between. Germline V gene sequence: CDR1 SGHRS, CDR2 YFSETQ. The CDR3 loop reads CASTQTTAGESHEQYF. Here the CDR3 DNA reads TGCGCCAGCACACAGACGACGGCCGGGGAATCCCACGAGCAGTACTTC.

The gene calls are TRBV4-1 and TRBJ2-3, with a tentative D call TRBD1 (6 bases). Germline CDR1 MGHRA, CDR2 YSYEKL. This CDR3 has 18 amino acids. Deletions cut 1 base from V and 2 bases from J, with 19 bases between. The CDR3 sequence is CASSQAIQGPPPTDTQYF. CDR3 nucleotide sequence: TGCGCCAGCAGCCAAGCGATACAGGGCCCGCCCCCCACAGATACGCAGTATTTT.

The chain joins TRBV5-4 to TRBJ2-1; D remains unclear. In germline, CDR1 is SGHNT, CDR2 YYREEE (reference sequence). This CDR3 region has 12 residues. Trimming pared 1 base from V and 8 bases from J, leaving 7 bases between. The CDR3, as DNA: TGTGCCAGCAGCTTGAGACAACATGAGCAGTTCTTC. It yields the protein CASSLRQHEQFF.

The chain is built from TRBV27 and TRBJ2-7; possibly TRBD1 for D (7 bases). Germline V gene lookup returns CDR1 MNHEY and CDR2 SMNVEV (reference sequence). Trimming cost V 6 bases and J 1 base, with 19 bases left between them. The CDR3 consists of 16 residues. The DNA of the CDR3 is TGTGCCAGCAGCTTCGTAGGGCAGGGGGGATCCTACGAGCAGTACTTC. Translation: CASSFVGQGGSYEQYF.

The chain has TRBV7-9 and TRBJ1-1, with D uncertain. Germline V gives CDR1 SEHNR, CDR2 FQNEAQ (reference sequence). This CDR3 is 15 amino acids long. Deletions cut 2 bases from V and 4 bases from J, with 14 bases between. The CDR3 sequence is CASSLNPGLSTEAFF. CDR3 DNA sequence: TGTGCCAGCAGCTTAAATCCGGGTTTAAGCACTGAAGCTTTCTTT. Based on the CDR3 plus reference TRBV7-9 and TRBJ1-1, the full variable domain is DTGVSQNPRHKITKRGQNVTFRCDPISEHNRLYWYRQTLGQGPEFLTYFQNEAQLEKSRLLSDRFSAERPKGSFSTLEIQRTEQGDSAMYLCASSLNPGLSTEAFFGQGTRLTVV.

J is TRBJ2-7 and V is TRBV6-1, with D maybe TRBD1 (6 bases). Germline CDR1 MNHNS, CDR2 SASEGT. The CDR3 has 19 amino acids. V lost 4 bases, J lost 3 bases, and 28 bases lay in between. CDR3 region: CASSANVAGAPGSNYEQYF. CDR3 sequence (DNA): TGTGCCAGCAGTGCCAACGTGGCAGGGGCCCCGGGGTCCAACTACGAGCAGTACTTC.

The V gene is TRBV19, the J gene TRBJ2-3; D is perhaps TRBD1 (6 bases). V was cut by 10 bases and J by 4 bases, with 12 bases left in between. The CDR3 covers 12 residues. Germline CDR1 LNHDA, CDR2 SQIVND (reference sequence). The CDR3 nucleotides are TGTGCCACACAGGGATATGCAGATACGCAGTATTTT. Translation gives CATQGYADTQYF.

The chain is built from TRBV5-1 and TRBJ1-1; D remains unclear. The V end was cut by 0 bases, the J end by 7 bases, with 10 bases between. This CDR3 spans 13 amino acids. The germline V gene has CDR1 SGHRS and CDR2 YFSETQ. As DNA, the CDR3 is TGCGCCAGCAGCTTGGCCCCGGGATTTGAAGCTTTCTTT. It codes for CASSLAPGFEAFF.

The chain carries TRBV29-1 and TRBJ2-7, with 12 bases aligning to TRBD2. V shed 1 base and J 4 bases; nucleotides not matched to a gene: 2. The CDR3 is 14 residues long. In germline, CDR1 is SQVTM, CDR2 ANQGSEA. CDR3 in DNA: TGCAGCGTTGAAGTGGGACTAGCGGGTTACGAGCAGTACTTC. Its translation is CSVEVGLAGYEQYF.

This chain joins TRBV6-5 and TRBJ2-3; TRBD2 matches 7 bases. The CDR3 totals 16 residues. In germline, CDR1 is MNHEY, CDR2 SVGAGI. J gave up 2 bases and V 0 bases, and 5 bases lay outside the gene matches. CDR3 region: CASSYSGGGNTDTQYF. The CDR3 DNA is TGTGCCAGCAGTTACTCTGGGGGGGGGAACACAGATACGCAGTATTTT.

The genes are TRBV10-3 and TRBJ1-2, with 7 bases lining up with TRBD1. V shed 8 bases, J shed 7 bases, and the junction held 10 bases outside the gene matches. The CDR3 has 13 residues. Germline V gene sequence: CDR1 ENHRY, CDR2 SYGVKD. The DNA of the CDR3 is TGTGCCATCCGGTTTGACAGGGAGAGTGGCTACACCTTC. The encoded protein is CAIRFDRESGYTF.